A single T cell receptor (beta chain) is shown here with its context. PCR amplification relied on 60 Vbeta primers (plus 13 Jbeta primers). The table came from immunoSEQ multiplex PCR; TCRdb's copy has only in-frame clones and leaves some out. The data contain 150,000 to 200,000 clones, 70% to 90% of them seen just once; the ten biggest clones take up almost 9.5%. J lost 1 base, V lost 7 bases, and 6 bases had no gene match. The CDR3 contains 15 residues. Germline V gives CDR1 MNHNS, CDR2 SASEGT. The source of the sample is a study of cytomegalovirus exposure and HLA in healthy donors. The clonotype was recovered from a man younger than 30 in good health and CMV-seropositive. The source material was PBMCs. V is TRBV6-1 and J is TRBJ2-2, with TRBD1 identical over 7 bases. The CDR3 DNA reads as TGTGCCAGCACCCCGGGACAGCAGAACACCGGGGAGCTGTTTTTT. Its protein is CASTPGQQNTGELFF.